The rows below give T cell receptor beta chains drawn from one sample of a study of T-cell reconstitution after alpha-beta-depleted transplantation in children. TCRdb re-called the PCR reads with MiXCR, one entry per CDR3 protein. The sample shows hundreds of thousands of distinct CDR3 sequences, less than 15% of them seen only once. The sequencing used PBMCs, collected before TCRalphabeta/CD19-depleted stem cell transplant. The receptors derive from a girl aged 2-10 years with congenital amegakaryocytic thrombocytopenia, due to receive a stem cell transplant. CDR3s include the opening cysteine and the closing phenylalanine or tryptophan. The D gene is left open where the match is weak. Part of the rows lack a size; the others show once, few, many or a class for expanded clones.

clone_size d_call j_call v_call cdr3_nt cdr3_aa
many . TRBJ2-2 TRBV20-1 TGCAGTGCCATTCGACCCACCGGGGAGCTGTTTTTT CSAIRPTGELFF
. TRBD2 TRBJ2-7 TRBV6-1 TGTGCCAGCAGTACCAGACGGACTAGCGGGAGATACGAGCAGTACTTC CASSTRRTSGRYEQYF
. . TRBJ2-7 TRBV5-1 TGCGCCAGCAGCACCATAGCGGAAACCTACGAGCAGTACTTC CASSTIAETYEQYF
few TRBD2 TRBJ2-7 TRBV20-1 TGCAGTGCTAGCCGGCTAGCGGGCCTGGTCTCCTACGAGCAGTACTTC CSASRLAGLVSYEQYF
many . TRBJ2-1 TRBV29-1 TGCAGCGTAGTGTACAGGGCAGATGAGCAGTTCTTC CSVVYRADEQFF
many TRBD1 TRBJ1-2 TRBV5-1 TGCGCCAGCAGCTCCGGGACAGGCGCCTACACCTTC CASSSGTGAYTF
. . TRBJ2-7 TRBV12-3/TRBV12-4 TGTGCCAGCAGTTTAACGGGAACAAGGGACGAGCAGTACTTC CASSLTGTRDEQYF
few TRBD2 TRBJ2-1 TRBV20-1 TGCAGTGGTCTAGCGGGAATGAATGAGCAGTTCTTC CSGLAGMNEQFF
. TRBD1 TRBJ1-5 TRBV6-1 TGTGCCAGCAAGGGACAGACATATAGCAATCAGCCCCAGCATTTT CASKGQTYSNQPQHF
few TRBD2 TRBJ2-5 TRBV6-1 TGTGCCAGCAGTATGGGGCCGGGACTAGCGGAAGAGACCCAGTACTTC CASSMGPGLAEETQYF
many TRBD2 TRBJ2-7 TRBV5-1 TGCGCCAGCAGCTTTTTGGAGCGGGAGATCTACGAGCAGTACTTC CASSFLEREIYEQYF